Below, one T cell receptor (beta chain) is given with its context. The antigen is undetermined. Every subset's genomic DNA went evenly onto several immunoSEQ plates. The table came from immunoSEQ multiplex PCR; TCRdb's copy has only in-frame clones and leaves some out. Among approximately 2.3 million clones listed, approximately 93% were seen once. This entry is derived from a study of shared clonotypes between healthy human individuals. Across the whole study: CD4 naive and memory got three plates each, CD8 naive two, CD8 memory one. Findings of the study overall: With few donors, the genetic and exposure-history diversity represented was limited.

The clonotype originates from a man aged 18-30 years in good health. Some clones in this sample may be carry-over from other donors' samples. Sequenced: naive CD4+ T cells from PBMCs. Specified subset: CD45RA+ positively selected.

The CDR3 nucleotides read TGTGCCAGCAGTCACCGGGACAGGGCGCAGTACGAGCAGTACTTC. Protein: CASSHRDRAQYEQYF. The chain links TRBV27 to TRBJ2-7; TRBD1 aligns across 9 bases. V lost 5 bases and J lost 4; bases outside the gene matches: 9. The CDR3 runs to 15 residues. The germline V gene encodes CDR1 MNHEY and CDR2 SMNVEV (reference sequence).